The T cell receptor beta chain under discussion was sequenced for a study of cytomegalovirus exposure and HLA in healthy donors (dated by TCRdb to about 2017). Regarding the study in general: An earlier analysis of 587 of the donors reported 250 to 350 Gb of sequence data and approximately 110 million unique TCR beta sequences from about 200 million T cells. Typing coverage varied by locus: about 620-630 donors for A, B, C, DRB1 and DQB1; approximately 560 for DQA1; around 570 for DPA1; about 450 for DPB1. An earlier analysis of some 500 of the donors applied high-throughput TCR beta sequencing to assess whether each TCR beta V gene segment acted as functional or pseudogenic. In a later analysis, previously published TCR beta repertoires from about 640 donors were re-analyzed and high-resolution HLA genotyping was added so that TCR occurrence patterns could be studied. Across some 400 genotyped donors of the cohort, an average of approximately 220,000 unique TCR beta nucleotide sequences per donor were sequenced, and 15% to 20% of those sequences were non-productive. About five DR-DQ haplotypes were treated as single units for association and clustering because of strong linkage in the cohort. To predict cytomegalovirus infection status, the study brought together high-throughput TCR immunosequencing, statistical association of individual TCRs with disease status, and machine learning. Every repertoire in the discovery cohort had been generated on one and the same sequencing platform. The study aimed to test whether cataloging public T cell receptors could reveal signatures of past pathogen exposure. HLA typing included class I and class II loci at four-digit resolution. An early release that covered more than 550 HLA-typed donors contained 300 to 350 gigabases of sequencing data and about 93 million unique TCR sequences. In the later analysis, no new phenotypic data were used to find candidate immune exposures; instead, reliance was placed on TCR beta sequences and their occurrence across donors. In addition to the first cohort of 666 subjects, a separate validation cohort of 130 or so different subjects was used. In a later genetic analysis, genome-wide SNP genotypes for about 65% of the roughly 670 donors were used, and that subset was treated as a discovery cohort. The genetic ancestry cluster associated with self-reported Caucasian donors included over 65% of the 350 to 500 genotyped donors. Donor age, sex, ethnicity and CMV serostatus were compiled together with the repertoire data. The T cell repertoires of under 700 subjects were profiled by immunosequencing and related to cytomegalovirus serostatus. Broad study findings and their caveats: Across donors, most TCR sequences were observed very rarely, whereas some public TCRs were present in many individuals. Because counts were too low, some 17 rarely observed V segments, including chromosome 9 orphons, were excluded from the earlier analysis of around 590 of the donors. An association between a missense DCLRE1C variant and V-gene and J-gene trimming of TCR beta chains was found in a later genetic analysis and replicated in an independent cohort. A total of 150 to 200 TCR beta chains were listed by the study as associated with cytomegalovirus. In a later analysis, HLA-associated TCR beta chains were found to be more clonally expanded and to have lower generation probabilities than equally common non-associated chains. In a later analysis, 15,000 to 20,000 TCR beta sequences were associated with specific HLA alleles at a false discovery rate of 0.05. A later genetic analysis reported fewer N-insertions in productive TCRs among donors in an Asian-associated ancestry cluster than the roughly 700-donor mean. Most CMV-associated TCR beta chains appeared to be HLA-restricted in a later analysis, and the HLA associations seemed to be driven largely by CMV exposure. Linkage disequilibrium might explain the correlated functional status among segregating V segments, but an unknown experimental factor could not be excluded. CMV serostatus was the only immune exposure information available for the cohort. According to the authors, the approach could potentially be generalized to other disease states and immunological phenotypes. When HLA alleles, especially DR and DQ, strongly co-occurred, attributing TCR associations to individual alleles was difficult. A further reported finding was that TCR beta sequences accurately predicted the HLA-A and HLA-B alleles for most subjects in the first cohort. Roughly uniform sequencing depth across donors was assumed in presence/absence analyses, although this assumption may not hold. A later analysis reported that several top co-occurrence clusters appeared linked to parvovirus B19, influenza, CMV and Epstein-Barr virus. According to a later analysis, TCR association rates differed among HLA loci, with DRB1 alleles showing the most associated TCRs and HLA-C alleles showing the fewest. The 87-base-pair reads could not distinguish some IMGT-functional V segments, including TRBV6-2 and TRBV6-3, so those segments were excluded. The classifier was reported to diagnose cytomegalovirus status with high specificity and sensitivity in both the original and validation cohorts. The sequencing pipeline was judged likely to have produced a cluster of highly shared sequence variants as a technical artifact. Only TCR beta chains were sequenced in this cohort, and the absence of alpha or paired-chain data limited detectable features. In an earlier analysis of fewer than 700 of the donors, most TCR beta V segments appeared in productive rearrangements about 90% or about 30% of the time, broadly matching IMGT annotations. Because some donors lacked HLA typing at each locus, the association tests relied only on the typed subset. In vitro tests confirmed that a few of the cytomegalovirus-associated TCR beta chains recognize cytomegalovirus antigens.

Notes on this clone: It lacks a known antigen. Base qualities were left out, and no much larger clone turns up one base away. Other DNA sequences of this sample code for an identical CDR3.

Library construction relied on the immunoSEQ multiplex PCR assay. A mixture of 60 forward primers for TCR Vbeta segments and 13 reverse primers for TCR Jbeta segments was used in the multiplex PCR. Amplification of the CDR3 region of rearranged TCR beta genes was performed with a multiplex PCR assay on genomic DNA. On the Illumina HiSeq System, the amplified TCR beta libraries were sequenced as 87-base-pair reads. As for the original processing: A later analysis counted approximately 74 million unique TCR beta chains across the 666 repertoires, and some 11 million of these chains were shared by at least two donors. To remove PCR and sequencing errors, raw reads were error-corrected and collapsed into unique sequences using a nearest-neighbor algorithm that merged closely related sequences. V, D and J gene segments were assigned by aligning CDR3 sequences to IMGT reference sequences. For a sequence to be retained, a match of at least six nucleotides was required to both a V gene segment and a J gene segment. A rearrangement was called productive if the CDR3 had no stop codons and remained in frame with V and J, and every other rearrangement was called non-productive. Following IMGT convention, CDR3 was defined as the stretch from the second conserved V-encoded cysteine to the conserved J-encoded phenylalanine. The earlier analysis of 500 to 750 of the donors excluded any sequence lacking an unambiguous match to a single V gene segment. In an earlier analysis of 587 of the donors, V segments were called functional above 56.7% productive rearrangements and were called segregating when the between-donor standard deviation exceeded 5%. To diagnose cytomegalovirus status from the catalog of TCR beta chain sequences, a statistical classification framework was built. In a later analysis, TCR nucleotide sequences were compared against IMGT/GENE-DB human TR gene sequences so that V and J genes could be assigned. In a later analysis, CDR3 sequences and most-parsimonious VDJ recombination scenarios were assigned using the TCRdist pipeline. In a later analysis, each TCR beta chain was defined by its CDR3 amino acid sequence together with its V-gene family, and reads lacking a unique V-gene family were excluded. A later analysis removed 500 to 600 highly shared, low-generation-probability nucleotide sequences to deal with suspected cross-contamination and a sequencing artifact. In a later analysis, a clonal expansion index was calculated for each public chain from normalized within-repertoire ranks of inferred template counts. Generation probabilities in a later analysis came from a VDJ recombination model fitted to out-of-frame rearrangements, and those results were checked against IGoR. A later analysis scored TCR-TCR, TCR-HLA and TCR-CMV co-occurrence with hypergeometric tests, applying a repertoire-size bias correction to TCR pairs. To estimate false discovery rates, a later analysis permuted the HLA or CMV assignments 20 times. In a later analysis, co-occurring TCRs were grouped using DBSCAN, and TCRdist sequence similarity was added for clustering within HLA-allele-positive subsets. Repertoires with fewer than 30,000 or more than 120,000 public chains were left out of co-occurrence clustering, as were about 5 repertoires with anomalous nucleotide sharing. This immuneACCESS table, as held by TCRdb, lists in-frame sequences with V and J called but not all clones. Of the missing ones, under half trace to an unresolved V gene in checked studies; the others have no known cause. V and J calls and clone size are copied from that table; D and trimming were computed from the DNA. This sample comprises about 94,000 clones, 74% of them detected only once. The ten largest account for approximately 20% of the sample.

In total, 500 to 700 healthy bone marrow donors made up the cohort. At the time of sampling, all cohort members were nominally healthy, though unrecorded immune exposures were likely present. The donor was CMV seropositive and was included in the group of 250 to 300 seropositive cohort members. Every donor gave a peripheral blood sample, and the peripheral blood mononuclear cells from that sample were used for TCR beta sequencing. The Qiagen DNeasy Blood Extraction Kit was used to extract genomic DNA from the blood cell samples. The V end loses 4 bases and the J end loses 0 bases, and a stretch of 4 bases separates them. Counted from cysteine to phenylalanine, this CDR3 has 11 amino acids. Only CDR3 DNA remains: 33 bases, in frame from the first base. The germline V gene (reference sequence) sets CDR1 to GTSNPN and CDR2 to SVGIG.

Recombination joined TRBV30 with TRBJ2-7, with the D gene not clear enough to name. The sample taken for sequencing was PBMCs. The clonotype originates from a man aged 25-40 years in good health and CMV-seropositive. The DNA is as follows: TGTGCCTGGACAGACTCCTACGAGCAGTACTTC. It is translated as CAWTDSYEQYF.